The rows below give T cell receptor beta chains drawn from one sample of a study of radiotherapy plus CTLA-4 blockade in lung cancer. Only in-frame clones appear in the TCRdb table, and some are missing; sequencing was by immunoSEQ multiplex PCR. The table has about 95,000 clones, approximately 78% seen once. Sequenced here: peripheral blood, sampled from a patient treated with radiotherapy plus ipilimumab. These receptors were obtained from a human donor with non-small cell lung cancer who had a partial response to radiotherapy plus ipilimumab. Both conserved end residues are part of each CDR3. Each record gives: J gene, D gene, V gene, clone size, CDR3 DNA, CDR3 protein. D genes are given only for firm matches. Clone size is shown for a subset of rows, as once, few, many or a class of expanded clone.

j_call: TRBJ1-2
d_call: -
v_call: TRBV7-9
clone_size: -
cdr3_nt: TGTGCCAGCAGCTACCTGCCTACAGCTAACTATGGCTACACCTTC
cdr3_aa: CASSYLPTANYGYTF

j_call: TRBJ2-3
d_call: TRBD2
v_call: TRBV11-2
clone_size: -
cdr3_nt: TGTGCCAGCAGCGGGACTAGCGGGAGCACAGATACGCAGTATTTT
cdr3_aa: CASSGTSGSTDTQYF

j_call: TRBJ1-1
d_call: -
v_call: TRBV7-9
clone_size: -
cdr3_nt: TGTGCCAGCAGCCCGACAGTGAACACTGAAGCTTTCTTT
cdr3_aa: CASSPTVNTEAFF

j_call: TRBJ2-7
d_call: -
v_call: TRBV2
clone_size: -
cdr3_nt: TGTGCCAGCAGTGAGGGAGGATCTAAACAATCCTACGAGCAGTACTTC
cdr3_aa: CASSEGGSKQSYEQYF

j_call: TRBJ1-3
d_call: -
v_call: TRBV5-6
clone_size: many
cdr3_nt: TGTGCCAGCAGCTCGTACAGCTTCTCGGGAAACACCATATATTTT
cdr3_aa: CASSSYSFSGNTIYF

j_call: TRBJ1-1
d_call: TRBD1
v_call: TRBV6-5
clone_size: few
cdr3_nt: TGTGCCAGCACCCTACAGGGGAGCACTGAAGCTTTCTTT
cdr3_aa: CASTLQGSTEAFF

j_call: TRBJ2-1
d_call: TRBD2
v_call: TRBV7-3
clone_size: -
cdr3_nt: TGTGCCAGCAGCTCGGGAGGGGGGCTCGTACAGTTCTTC
cdr3_aa: CASSSGGGLVQFF

j_call: TRBJ1-2
d_call: -
v_call: TRBV19
clone_size: -
cdr3_nt: TGTGCCAGTAGTACAAACTTCGACAGCAACTATGGCTACACCTTC
cdr3_aa: CASSTNFDSNYGYTF

j_call: TRBJ1-2
d_call: TRBD1
v_call: TRBV7-9
clone_size: -
cdr3_nt: TGTGCCAGCAGCATACTAGGGACAGGGGAAGGCTACACCTTC
cdr3_aa: CASSILGTGEGYTF

j_call: TRBJ1-1
d_call: -
v_call: TRBV28
clone_size: -
cdr3_nt: TGTGCCAGCAGTTTACAGGGGCCCGGGGCTTTCTTT
cdr3_aa: CASSLQGPGAFF

j_call: TRBJ1-1
d_call: -
v_call: TRBV4-2
clone_size: few
cdr3_nt: TGTGCCAGCAGCCAAGACAGGGGAACTGAAGCTTTCTTT
cdr3_aa: CASSQDRGTEAFF

j_call: TRBJ2-5
d_call: TRBD2
v_call: TRBV6-1
clone_size: -
cdr3_nt: TGTGCCAGCAGTGAAGTTAGTTGGACTAGCGGGAGTTGGGGAGAGACCCAGTACTTC
cdr3_aa: CASSEVSWTSGSWGETQYF

j_call: TRBJ2-3
d_call: -
v_call: TRBV6-5
clone_size: few
cdr3_nt: TGTGCCAGCAGTCCCCGGACTCGCACAGATACGCAGTATTTT
cdr3_aa: CASSPRTRTDTQYF

j_call: TRBJ2-6
d_call: TRBD1
v_call: TRBV19
clone_size: -
cdr3_nt: TGTGCCAGTCGACAGGGGTCTGGGGCCAACGTCCTGACTTTC
cdr3_aa: CASRQGSGANVLTF

j_call: TRBJ1-2
d_call: -
v_call: TRBV18
clone_size: -
cdr3_nt: TGTGCCAGCTCACCGGAAACAGCGGTGTCTAACTATGGCTACACCTTC
cdr3_aa: CASSPETAVSNYGYTF

j_call: TRBJ2-2
d_call: -
v_call: TRBV4-2
clone_size: once
cdr3_nt: TGTGCCAGCAGCCAAGAGTTTCTAGGAGCGAACACCGGGGAGCTGTTTTTT
cdr3_aa: CASSQEFLGANTGELFF

j_call: TRBJ1-4
d_call: -
v_call: TRBV18
clone_size: -
cdr3_nt: TGTGCCAGCTCACCGTCGAGAGGGACTGCAACTAATGAAAAACTGTTTTTT
cdr3_aa: CASSPSRGTATNEKLFF

j_call: TRBJ2-3
d_call: -
v_call: TRBV7-7
clone_size: -
cdr3_nt: TGTGCCAGCAGCTTAAGGTGGGGCGGGGGCGATACGCAGTATTTT
cdr3_aa: CASSLRWGGGDTQYF

j_call: TRBJ1-4
d_call: TRBD1
v_call: TRBV19
clone_size: -
cdr3_nt: TGTGCCAGTAGTGCCCCAGGACAGGCTGCAACTAATGAAAAACTGTTTTTT
cdr3_aa: CASSAPGQAATNEKLFF

j_call: TRBJ2-7
d_call: TRBD2
v_call: TRBV11-2
clone_size: -
cdr3_nt: TGTGCCAGCAGCTTAGCATCCGGGGAGGGTTACGAGCAGTACTTC
cdr3_aa: CASSLASGEGYEQYF

j_call: TRBJ2-7
d_call: -
v_call: TRBV6-5
clone_size: -
cdr3_nt: TGTGCCAGCAGCCTCGGACTCCTTCCGTTTTACGAGCAGTACTTC
cdr3_aa: CASSLGLLPFYEQYF

j_call: TRBJ1-4
d_call: -
v_call: TRBV29-1
clone_size: -
cdr3_nt: TGCAGCGTTGGACAGACTCAAGGAGCTAATGAAAAACTGTTTTTT
cdr3_aa: CSVGQTQGANEKLFF

j_call: TRBJ1-1
d_call: -
v_call: TRBV19
clone_size: -
cdr3_nt: TGTGCCAGTAGTATGGGCAGGTACAGGAACACTGAAGCTTTCTTT
cdr3_aa: CASSMGRYRNTEAFF

j_call: TRBJ2-5
d_call: TRBD2
v_call: TRBV2
clone_size: -
cdr3_nt: TGTGCCAGCAGGCGTAGCGGGGGAACTCAAGAGACCCAGTACTTC
cdr3_aa: CASRRSGGTQETQYF

j_call: TRBJ2-2
d_call: TRBD2
v_call: TRBV5-4
clone_size: -
cdr3_nt: TGTGCCAGCAGCCAAGCGCCAGCGGGAGGGACCGGGGAGCTGTTTTTT
cdr3_aa: CASSQAPAGGTGELFF

j_call: TRBJ2-5
d_call: -
v_call: TRBV9
clone_size: -
cdr3_nt: TGTGCCAGCAGCGCCAACGCGGGGACAGCACAAGAGACCCAGTACTTC
cdr3_aa: CASSANAGTAQETQYF

j_call: TRBJ1-3
d_call: -
v_call: TRBV9
clone_size: -
cdr3_nt: TGTGCCAGCAGCGTAGGGAGCTCTGGAAACACCATATATTTT
cdr3_aa: CASSVGSSGNTIYF